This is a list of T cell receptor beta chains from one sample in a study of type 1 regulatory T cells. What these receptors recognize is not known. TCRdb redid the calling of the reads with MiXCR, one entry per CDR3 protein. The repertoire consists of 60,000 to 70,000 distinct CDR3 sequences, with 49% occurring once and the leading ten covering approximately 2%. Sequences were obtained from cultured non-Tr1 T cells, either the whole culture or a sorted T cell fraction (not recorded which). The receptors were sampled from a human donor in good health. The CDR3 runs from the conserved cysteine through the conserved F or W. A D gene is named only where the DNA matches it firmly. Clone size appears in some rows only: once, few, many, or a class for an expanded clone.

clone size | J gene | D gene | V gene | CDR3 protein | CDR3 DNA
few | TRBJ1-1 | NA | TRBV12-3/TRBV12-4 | CASRPTTSRTEAFF | TGTGCCAGCAGGCCCACGACATCGAGAACTGAAGCTTTCTTT
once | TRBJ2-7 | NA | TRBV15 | CATSRDKGVGEQYF | TGTGCCACCAGCAGAGATAAGGGGGTAGGCGAGCAGTACTTC
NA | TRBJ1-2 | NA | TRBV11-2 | CASSPTFGANYGYTF | TGTGCCAGCAGCCCCACCTTTGGGGCGAACTATGGCTACACCTTC
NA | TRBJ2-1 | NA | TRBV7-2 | CASSFFGNEQFF | TGTGCCAGCAGCTTTTTTGGGAATGAGCAGTTCTTC
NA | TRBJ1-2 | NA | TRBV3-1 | CASSGGGGYTF | TGTGCCAGCAGCGGTGGGGGTGGCTACACCTTC
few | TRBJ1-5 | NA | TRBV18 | CASSPELTGNQPQHF | TGTGCCAGCTCACCAGAACTCACGGGCAATCAGCCCCAGCATTTT
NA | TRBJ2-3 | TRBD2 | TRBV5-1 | CASSLGITKTSGGLSTDTQYF | TGCGCCAGCAGCTTGGGAATTACGAAGACTAGCGGGGGGCTTAGCACAGATACGCAGTATTTT
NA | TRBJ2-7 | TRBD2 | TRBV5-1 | CASSLVSGGAEQYF | TGCGCCAGCAGCTTGGTTAGCGGGGGGGCCGAGCAGTACTTC
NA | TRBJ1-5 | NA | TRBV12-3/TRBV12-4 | CASSEQGRVGQPQHF | TGTGCCAGCAGTGAGCAGGGGAGGGTTGGTCAGCCCCAGCATTTT
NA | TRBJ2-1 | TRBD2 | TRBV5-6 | CASSYTSGGLYNEQFF | TGTGCCAGCAGCTACACTAGCGGGGGGCTCTACAATGAGCAGTTCTTC
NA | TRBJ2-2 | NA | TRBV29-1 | CSVGSGSHNTGELFF | TGCAGCGTTGGGAGCGGCAGCCATAACACCGGGGAGCTGTTTTTT
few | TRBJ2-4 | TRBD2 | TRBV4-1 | CASSQDRLAGKNIQYF | TGCGCCAGCAGCCAAGATCGGCTAGCGGGGAAAAACATTCAGTACTTC
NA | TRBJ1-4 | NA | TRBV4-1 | CASSQAGPREKLFF | TGCGCCAGCAGCCAAGCTGGGCCGCGGGAAAAACTGTTTTTT
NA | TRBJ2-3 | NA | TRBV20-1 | CSATPGWGDTQYF | TGCAGTGCTACCCCGGGATGGGGAGATACGCAGTATTTT
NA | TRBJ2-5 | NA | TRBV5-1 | CASSLDGQNQETQYF | TGCGCCAGCAGCTTGGATGGACAGAACCAAGAGACCCAGTACTTC
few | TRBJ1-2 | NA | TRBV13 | CASRSLSGPAYGYTF | TGTGCCAGCAGATCACTGTCAGGGCCAGCTTATGGCTACACCTTC
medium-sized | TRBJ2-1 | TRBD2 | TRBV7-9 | CASSGPSGSSYNEQFF | TGTGCCAGCAGCGGGCCTAGCGGGAGCTCCTACAATGAGCAGTTCTTC
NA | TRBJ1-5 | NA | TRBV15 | CVTSRDPGLLVGQPQHF | TGTGTCACCAGCAGAGACCCCGGGTTGTTAGTGGGTCAGCCCCAGCATTTT
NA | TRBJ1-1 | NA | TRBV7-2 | CASSFRMGNTEAFF | TGTGCCAGCAGCTTCAGGATGGGGAACACTGAAGCTTTCTTT
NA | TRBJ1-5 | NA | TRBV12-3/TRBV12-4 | CASSRGGVNQPQHF | TGTGCCAGCAGCCGGGGAGGGGTAAATCAGCCCCAGCATTTT
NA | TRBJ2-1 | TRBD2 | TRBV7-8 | CASSLKTLLLAGSNEQFF | TGTGCCAGCAGCTTAAAAACGTTACTACTAGCGGGGTCAAATGAGCAGTTCTTC
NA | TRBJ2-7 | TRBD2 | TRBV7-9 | CASSLGGTSYEQYF | TGTGCCAGCAGCTTAGGCGGGACTAGTTACGAGCAGTACTTC
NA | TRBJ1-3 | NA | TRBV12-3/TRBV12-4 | CASSGDLRRASGNTIYF | TGTGCCAGCAGTGGGGACCTAAGGAGGGCATCTGGAAACACCATATATTTT
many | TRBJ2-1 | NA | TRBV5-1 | CASTLAVGGHNEQFF | TGCGCCAGCACCCTGGCCGTGGGGGGCCACAATGAGCAGTTCTTC
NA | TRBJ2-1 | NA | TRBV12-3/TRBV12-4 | CASSLQETNEQFF | TGTGCCAGCAGTTTACAGGAAACCAATGAGCAGTTCTTC
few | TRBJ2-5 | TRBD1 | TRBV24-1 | CATSEAGTGSKKETQYF | TGTGCCACCAGTGAGGCCGGGACAGGGAGTAAAAAAGAGACCCAGTACTTC
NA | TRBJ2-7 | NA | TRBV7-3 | CASNLDPLDEQYF | TGTGCCAGCAACTTGGATCCCTTGGACGAGCAGTACTTC
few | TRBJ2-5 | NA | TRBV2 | CASSDGSGKTQYF | TGTGCCAGCAGTGATGGGTCCGGGAAGACCCAGTACTTC
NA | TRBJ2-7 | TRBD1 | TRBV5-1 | CASSLDRGSSYEQYF | TGCGCCAGCAGCTTGGACAGGGGGTCGTCCTACGAGCAGTACTTC
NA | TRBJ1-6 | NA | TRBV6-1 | CASSEALRARSPLHF | TGTGCCAGCAGTGAAGCCCTCCGAGCCCGGTCACCCCTCCACTTT
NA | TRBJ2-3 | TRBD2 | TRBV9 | CASSALAGHSTNTQYF | TGTGCCAGCAGCGCGTTAGCGGGGCATAGCACAAATACGCAGTATTTT
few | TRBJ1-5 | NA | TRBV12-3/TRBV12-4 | CASSSGGGWHF | TGTGCCAGCAGTTCCGGGGGGGGTTGGCATTTT
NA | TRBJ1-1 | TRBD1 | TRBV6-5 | CASSNRGLVTEAFF | TGTGCCAGCAGTAACAGGGGGCTCGTGACTGAAGCTTTCTTT
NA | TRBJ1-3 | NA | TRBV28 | CASSGTLDLNTIYF | TGTGCCAGCTCCGGGACACTCGACCTCAACACCATATATTTT
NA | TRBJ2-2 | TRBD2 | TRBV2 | CASWTSGPTGELFF | TGTGCCAGCTGGACTAGCGGTCCGACCGGGGAGCTGTTTTTT
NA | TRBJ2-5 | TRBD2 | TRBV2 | CASSSRAGGGGTQYF | TGTGCCAGCAGTTCCCGAGCGGGGGGCGGAGGGACCCAGTACTTC
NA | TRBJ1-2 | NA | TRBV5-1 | CASSLAGQTYGYTF | TGCGCCAGCAGCTTGGCCGGACAGACCTATGGCTACACCTTC
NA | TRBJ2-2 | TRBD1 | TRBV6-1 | CAGQTGTGNTGELFF | TGTGCCGGCCAAACCGGGACAGGGAACACCGGGGAGCTGTTTTTT
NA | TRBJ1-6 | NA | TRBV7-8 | CASSRDGVEYSPLHF | TGTGCCAGCAGCCGGGACGGTGTCGAGTATTCACCCCTCCACTTT
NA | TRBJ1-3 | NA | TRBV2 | CASSVGSGNTIYF | TGTGCCAGCAGTGTCGGGTCTGGAAACACCATATATTTT
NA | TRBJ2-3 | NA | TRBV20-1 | CSAEEGATPWDTQYF | TGCAGTGCTGAGGAGGGGGCTACGCCTTGGGATACGCAGTATTTT
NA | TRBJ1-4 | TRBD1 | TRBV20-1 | CSAPSHRGDEKLFF | TGCAGTGCCCCGTCCCACAGGGGGGATGAAAAACTGTTTTTT
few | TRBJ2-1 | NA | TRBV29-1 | CSVQDGSFYNEQFF | TGCAGCGTACAGGACGGGAGTTTCTACAATGAGCAGTTCTTC
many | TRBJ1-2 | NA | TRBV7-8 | CASSQRRQAGDGYTF | TGTGCCAGCAGCCAACGTAGACAGGCGGGGGATGGCTACACCTTC
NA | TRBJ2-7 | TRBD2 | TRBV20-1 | CSAVGTSGGLPYEQYF | TGCAGTGCTGTCGGGACTAGCGGGGGGCTTCCCTACGAGCAGTACTTC
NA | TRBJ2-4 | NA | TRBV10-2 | CASSEGKNIQYF | TGCGCCAGCAGTGAAGGCAAAAACATTCAGTACTTC
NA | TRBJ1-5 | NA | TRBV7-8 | CASSPTDYSNQPQHF | TGTGCCAGCAGCCCGACAGACTATAGCAATCAGCCCCAGCATTTT
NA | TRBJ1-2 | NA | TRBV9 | CASSVDLGGHYGYTF | TGTGCCAGCAGCGTGGACTTGGGGGGCCACTATGGCTACACCTTC
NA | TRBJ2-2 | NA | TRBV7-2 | CASSLVHGANTGELFF | TGTGCCAGCAGCTTAGTACACGGCGCGAACACCGGGGAGCTGTTTTTT
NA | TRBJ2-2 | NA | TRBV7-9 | CASSSPRDSNTGELFF | TGTGCCAGCAGCTCCCCCAGGGACTCGAACACCGGGGAGCTGTTTTTT
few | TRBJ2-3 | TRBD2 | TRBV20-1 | CSARDPAGGRTDTQYF | TGCAGTGCTAGAGATCCAGCGGGGGGCCGCACAGATACGCAGTATTTT
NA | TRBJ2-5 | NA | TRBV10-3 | CAISVEETQYF | TGTGCCATCAGTGTAGAAGAGACCCAGTACTTC
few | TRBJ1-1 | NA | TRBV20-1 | CSASPDGDTEAFF | TGCAGTGCTAGTCCTGATGGTGACACTGAAGCTTTCTTT